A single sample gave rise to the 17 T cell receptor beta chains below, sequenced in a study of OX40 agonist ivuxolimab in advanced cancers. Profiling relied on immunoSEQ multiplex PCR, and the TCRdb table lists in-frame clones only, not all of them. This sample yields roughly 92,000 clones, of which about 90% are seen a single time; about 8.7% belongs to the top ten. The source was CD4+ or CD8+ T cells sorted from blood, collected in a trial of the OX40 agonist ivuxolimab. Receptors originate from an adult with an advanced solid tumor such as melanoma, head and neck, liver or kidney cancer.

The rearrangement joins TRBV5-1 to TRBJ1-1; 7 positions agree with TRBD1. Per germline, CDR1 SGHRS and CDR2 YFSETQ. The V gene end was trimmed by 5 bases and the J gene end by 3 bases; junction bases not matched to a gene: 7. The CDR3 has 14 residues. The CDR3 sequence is CASRQGFRDTEAFF. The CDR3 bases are TGCGCCAGCAGACAGGGGTTCCGGGACACTGAAGCTTTCTTT.

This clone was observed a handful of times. CDR3 DNA sequence: TGTGCCAGCAGCCCCGGGACCGACGTTTGGGGAGCTTTCTTT. It translates to CASSPGTDVWGAFF. The rearrangement joins TRBV6-6 to TRBJ1-1; possible D gene TRBD1, 5 bases. CDR1 is MNHNY and CDR2 is SVGAGI in the germline V gene (reference sequence). Trimming left V 6 bases short and J 10 bases short, with 21 bases between. This CDR3 has 14 residues.

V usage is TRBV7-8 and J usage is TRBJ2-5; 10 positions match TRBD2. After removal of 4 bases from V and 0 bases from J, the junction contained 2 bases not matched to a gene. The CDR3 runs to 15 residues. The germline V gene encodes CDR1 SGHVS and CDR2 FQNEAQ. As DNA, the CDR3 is TGTGCCAGCAGCTCCCTAGCGGGGGACCAAGAGACCCAGTACTTC. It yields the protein CASSSLAGDQETQYF.

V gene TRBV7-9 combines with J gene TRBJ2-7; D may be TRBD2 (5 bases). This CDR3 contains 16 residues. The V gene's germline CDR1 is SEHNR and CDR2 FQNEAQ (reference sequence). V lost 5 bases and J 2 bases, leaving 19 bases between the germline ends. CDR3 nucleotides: TGTGCCAGCAGCCCAGCGGCGGGCCCGACCCCCTACGAGCAGTACTTC. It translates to CASSPAAGPTPYEQYF.

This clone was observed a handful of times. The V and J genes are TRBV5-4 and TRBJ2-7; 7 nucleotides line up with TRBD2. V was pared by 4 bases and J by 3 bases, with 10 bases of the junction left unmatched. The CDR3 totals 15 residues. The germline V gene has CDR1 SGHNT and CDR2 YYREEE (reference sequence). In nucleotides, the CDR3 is TGTGCCAGCAGCCAAGATTCCGCTAGCGGCTACGAGCAGTACTTC. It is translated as CASSQDSASGYEQYF.

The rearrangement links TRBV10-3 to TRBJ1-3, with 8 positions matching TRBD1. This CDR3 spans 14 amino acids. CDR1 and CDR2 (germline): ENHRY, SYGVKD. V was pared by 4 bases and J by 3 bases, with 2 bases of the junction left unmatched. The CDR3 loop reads CAISGDRFGNTIYF. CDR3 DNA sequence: TGTGCCATCAGTGGGGACAGGTTTGGAAACACCATATATTTT.

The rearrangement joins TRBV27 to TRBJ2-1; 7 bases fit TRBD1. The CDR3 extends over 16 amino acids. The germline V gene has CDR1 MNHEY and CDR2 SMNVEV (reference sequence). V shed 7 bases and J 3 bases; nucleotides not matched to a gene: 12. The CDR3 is CASTPGTAGHYNEQFF. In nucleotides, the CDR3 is TGTGCCAGCACACCCGGGACAGCCGGGCACTACAATGAGCAGTTCTTC.

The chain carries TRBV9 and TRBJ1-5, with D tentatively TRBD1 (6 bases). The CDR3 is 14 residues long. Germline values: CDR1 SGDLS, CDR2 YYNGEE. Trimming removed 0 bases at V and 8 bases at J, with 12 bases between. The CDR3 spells CASSVDGGGEPQHF. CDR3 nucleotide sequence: TGTGCCAGCAGCGTAGATGGGGGCGGGGAGCCCCAGCATTTT.

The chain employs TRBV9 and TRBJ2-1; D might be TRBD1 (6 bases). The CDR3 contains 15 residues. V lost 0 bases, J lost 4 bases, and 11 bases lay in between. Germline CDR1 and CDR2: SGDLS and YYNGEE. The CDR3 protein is CASSVEGQIYNEQFF. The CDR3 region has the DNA TGTGCCAGCAGCGTAGAAGGACAGATATACAATGAGCAGTTCTTC.

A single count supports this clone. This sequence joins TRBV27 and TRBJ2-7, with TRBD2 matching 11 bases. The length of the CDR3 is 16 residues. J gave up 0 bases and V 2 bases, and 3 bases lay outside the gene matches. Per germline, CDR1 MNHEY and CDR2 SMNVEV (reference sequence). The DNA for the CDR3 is TGTGCCAGCAGTTTAAGACTAGCGGGAACCTCCTACGAGCAGTACTTC. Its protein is CASSLRLAGTSYEQYF.

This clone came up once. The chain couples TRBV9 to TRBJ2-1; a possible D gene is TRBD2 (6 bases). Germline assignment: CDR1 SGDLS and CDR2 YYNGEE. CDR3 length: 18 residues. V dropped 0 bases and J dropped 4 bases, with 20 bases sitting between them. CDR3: CASSVDGSLGSQYNEQFF. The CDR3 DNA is TGTGCCAGCAGCGTAGACGGGAGTTTGGGCTCCCAATACAATGAGCAGTTCTTC.

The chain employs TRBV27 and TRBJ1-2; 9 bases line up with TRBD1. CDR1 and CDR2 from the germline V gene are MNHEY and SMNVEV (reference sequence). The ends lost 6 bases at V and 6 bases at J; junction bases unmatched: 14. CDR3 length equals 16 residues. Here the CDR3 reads CASSPAGTGKGHGYTF. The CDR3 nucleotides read TGTGCCAGCAGCCCTGCTGGGACAGGGAAGGGTCATGGCTACACCTTC.

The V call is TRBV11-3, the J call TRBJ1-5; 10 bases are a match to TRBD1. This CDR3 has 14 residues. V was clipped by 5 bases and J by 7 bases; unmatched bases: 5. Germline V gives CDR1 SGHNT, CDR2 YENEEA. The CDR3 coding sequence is TGTGCCAGCAGCCGGACAGGGGGTCGGCAGCCCCAGCATTTT. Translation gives CASSRTGGRQPQHF.

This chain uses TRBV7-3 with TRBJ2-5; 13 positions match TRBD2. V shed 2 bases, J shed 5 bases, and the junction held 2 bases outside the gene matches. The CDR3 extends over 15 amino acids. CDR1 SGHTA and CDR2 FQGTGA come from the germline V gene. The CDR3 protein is CASSLGLAGDETQYF. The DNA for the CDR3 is TGTGCCAGCAGCTTAGGACTAGCGGGAGATGAGACCCAGTACTTC.

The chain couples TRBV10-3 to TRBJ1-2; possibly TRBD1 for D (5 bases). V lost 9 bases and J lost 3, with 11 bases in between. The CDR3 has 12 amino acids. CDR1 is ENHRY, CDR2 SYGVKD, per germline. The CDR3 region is CAMWGGDYGYTF. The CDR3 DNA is TGTGCCATGTGGGGGGGAGACTATGGCTACACCTTC.

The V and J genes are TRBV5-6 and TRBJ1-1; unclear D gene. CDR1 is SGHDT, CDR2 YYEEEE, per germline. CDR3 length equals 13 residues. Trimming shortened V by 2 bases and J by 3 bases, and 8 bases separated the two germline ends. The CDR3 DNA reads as TGTGCCAGCAGCTTTCTACAGTACACTGAAGCTTTCTTT. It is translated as CASSFLQYTEAFF.

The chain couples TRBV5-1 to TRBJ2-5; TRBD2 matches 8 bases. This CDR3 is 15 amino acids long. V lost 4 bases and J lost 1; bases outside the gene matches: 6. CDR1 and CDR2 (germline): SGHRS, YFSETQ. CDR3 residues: CASSIQLAAQETQYF. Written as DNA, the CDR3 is TGCGCCAGCAGCATCCAACTAGCGGCCCAAGAGACCCAGTACTTC.